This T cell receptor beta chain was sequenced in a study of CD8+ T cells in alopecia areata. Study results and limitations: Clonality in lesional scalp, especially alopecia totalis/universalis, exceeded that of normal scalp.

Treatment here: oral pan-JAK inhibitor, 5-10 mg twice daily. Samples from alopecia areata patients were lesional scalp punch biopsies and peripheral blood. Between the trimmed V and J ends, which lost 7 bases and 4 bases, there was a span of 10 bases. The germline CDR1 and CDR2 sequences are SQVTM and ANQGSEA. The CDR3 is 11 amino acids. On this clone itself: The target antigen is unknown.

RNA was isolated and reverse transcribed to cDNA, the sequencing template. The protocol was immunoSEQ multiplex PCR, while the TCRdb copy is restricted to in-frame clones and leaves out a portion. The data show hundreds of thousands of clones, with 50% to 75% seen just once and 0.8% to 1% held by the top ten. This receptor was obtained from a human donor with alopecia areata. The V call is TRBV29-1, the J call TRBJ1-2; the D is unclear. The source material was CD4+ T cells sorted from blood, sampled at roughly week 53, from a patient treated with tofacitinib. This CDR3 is CSAGSSYGYTF. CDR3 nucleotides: TGCAGCGCTGGAAGCAGCTATGGCTACACCTTC.